This T cell receptor beta chain is drawn from a study of T cell repertoires in cytomegalovirus infection. Study context: Public TCR beta signatures indicated both CMV infection and matching HLA type.

TCRdb re-derived calls from the reads in MiXCR, one entry per CDR3 protein. In the table there are tens of thousands of distinct CDR3 sequences, 35% to 45% of which are singletons. Trimming removed 2 bases at V and 1 base at J, with 13 bases between. Germline V gives CDR1 MNHNS, CDR2 SASEGT. CDR3 length equals 16 residues. Study outcomes and limitations: HLA-C-restricted, CMV-specific TCR beta clonotypes were dominant ex vivo.

On this clonotype: The antigen is undetermined.

The sequence derives from a human donor in good health (CMV status not recorded). Some clones in this sample may be carry-over from other donors' samples. The specimen comprised CD8+ T cells from cultured PBMCs, sampled from culture after CMV antigen stimulation. The gene calls are TRBV6-1 and TRBJ2-3, with D tentatively TRBD1 or TRBD2 (6 bases each). In DNA, the CDR3 is TGTGCCAGCAGTGAACCCTCGGGGGCGGGCACAGATACGCAGTATTTT. It encodes CASSEPSGAGTDTQYF.